This T cell receptor beta chain was retrieved from a study of blood T cell repertoires in COVID-19. Study as a whole: PBMCs, B-cell-depleted T cells, or T cells provided the cDNA or gDNA that made up the material.

Across 24 US areas, participants ranged in age from roughly 18 to 95 years. Recovery among Cohort 3 donors was established by two negative PCRs, clearance, or symptom resolution. There are 15 residues in the CDR3. Germline V gene lookup returns CDR1 SGHDT and CDR2 YYEEEE. Trimming left V 1 base short and J 1 base short, with 9 bases between. As processed by the authors: Amplification of reference gene primers was used by the study to estimate nucleated cell counts. The protocol was immunoSEQ multiplex PCR, while the TCRdb copy is restricted to in-frame clones and leaves out a portion. The D gene and trimming were derived from the DNA, and the V and J assignments and clone size from that table. Among fewer than 450,000 clones listed, more than 75% were seen once.

The chain carries TRBV5-6 and TRBJ2-1; the D gene is possibly TRBD2 (6 bases). The sample taken for sequencing was PBMCs or T cells enriched from blood (not recorded which). The clonotype comes from a woman between 18 and 30 years old who had recovered from COVID-19. CDR3 in amino acids: CASSLSGRSYNEQFF. The CDR3 DNA reads TGTGCCAGCAGCTTGTCAGGGAGGTCCTACAATGAGCAGTTCTTC.